This T cell receptor beta chain stems from a study of shared clonotypes between healthy human individuals. About the research overall: Per donor, three plates held CD4 naive cells, three held CD4 memory, two held CD8 naive and one held CD8 memory.

TCRdb's table, derived via immunoSEQ multiplex PCR, lists solely in-frame clones and lacks some. Here the sample spans roughly 2.5 million clones, approximately 94% being singletons. Naive CD45RA+ and memory CD45RA-negative subsets were split from CD4+ cells. The length of the CDR3 is 15 residues. Trimming removed 6 bases at V and 5 bases at J, with 20 bases between. Germline loops: CDR1 MNHNS, CDR2 SASEGT. Sequenced: naive CD4+ T cells sorted from blood. Subset here: CD45RA+ positively selected. This chain links TRBV6-1 with TRBJ2-7; possibly TRBD1 for D (6 bases). The TCR was taken from a man between 18 and 29 years old in good health. The CDR3 loop reads CASRGHRAADNEQYF. The DNA for the CDR3 is TGTGCCAGCAGGGGACACAGGGCTGCGGATAACGAGCAGTACTTC.